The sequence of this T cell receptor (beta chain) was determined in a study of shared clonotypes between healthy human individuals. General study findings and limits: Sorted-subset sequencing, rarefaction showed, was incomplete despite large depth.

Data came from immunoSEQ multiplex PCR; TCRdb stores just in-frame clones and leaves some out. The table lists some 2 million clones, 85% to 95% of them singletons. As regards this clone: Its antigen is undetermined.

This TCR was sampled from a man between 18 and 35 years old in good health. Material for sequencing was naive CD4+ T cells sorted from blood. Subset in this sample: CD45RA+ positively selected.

The CDR3 region is CASSQVGRARNQPQHF. CDR3 DNA sequence: TGCGCCAGCAGCCAAGTTGGCAGGGCACGCAATCAGCCCCAGCATTTT. This chain links TRBV4-1 with TRBJ1-5; a weak D match, TRBD1 (5 bases). The CDR3 loop spans 16 amino acids. Looked up from germline, CDR1 is MGHRA and CDR2 is YSYEKL. V was shortened by 1 base and J by 2 bases, with 12 bases between the two germline ends.